This TCR beta chain derives from a study of vaccination and CD4 T cells after COVID-19. Study overall: The convalescents comprised six males and four females, two of them Hispanic. The control cultures got either a CEFX pool, an HIV-1 Nef pool, or no peptide at all. Whole-study findings and limits: In convalescent patients, a median around 87% of post-vaccine SARS-CoV-2-reactive clones appeared only after vaccination.

The Oncomine TCR Beta short-read assay generated sequence data from the DNA of cultured CD4+ T cells. TCRdb re-called the PCR reads with MiXCR, one entry per CDR3 protein. The sample has about 26,000 distinct CDR3 sequences; around 65% are singletons. The treatment denotes: roughly nine-day PBMC culture with coronavirus spike peptide pools or control peptides (ViraFEST assay). Half the medium was exchanged for fresh IL-2 medium on days 3 and 7. There are a few counts of this clonotype. Its antigen is still unknown. The TCR comes from a human donor who had recovered from COVID-19. Sequencing input: CD4+ T cells from blood, cultured in vitro.

For the CDR3, the DNA is TGTGCCAGCAGCTTAGGTCAGGGGGCTTACGAGCAGTACTTC. This encodes CASSLGQGAYEQYF. The chain has TRBV7-9 and TRBJ2-7; 8 nucleotides line up with TRBD1. The V gene end was trimmed by 1 base and the J gene end by 4 bases; junction bases not matched to a gene: 3. The CDR3 loop spans 14 amino acids. Per the germline V gene, CDR1 is SEHNR and CDR2 is FQNEAQ (reference sequence).